This T cell receptor (beta chain) was recovered during a study of cytomegalovirus exposure and HLA in healthy donors. Study outcomes and limitations: Later analysis associated a missense DCLRE1C variant with TCR beta V- and J-gene trimming. In an earlier analysis, most TCR beta V segments were productive about 87% or about 30% of the time. Altogether, some 170 TCR beta chains were recorded as cytomegalovirus-associated.

CDR3 length: 14 amino acids. Germline lookup yields CDR1 ENHRY and CDR2 SYGVKD. V lost 7 bases, J lost 0 bases, and 4 bases stayed unmatched. 60 Vbeta and 13 Jbeta primers were used in PCR. In the study's own analysis: Counted up in a later analysis, unique TCR beta chains came to about 80 million, with around 11 million shared. TCRdb keeps only in-frame clones here, not all; method: immunoSEQ multiplex PCR. V, J and clone size are those of that table, while D and trimming were read from the DNA. The sample has fewer than 130,000 clones, 79% seen once. To note about this clone: Its antigen is currently unknown.

Sequencing was performed on PBMCs. The origin of this receptor is a woman aged 40 to 50 in good health and CMV-seronegative. The rearrangement joins TRBV10-3 to TRBJ1-1; TRBD1 matches 8 bases. Here the CDR3 DNA reads TGTGCCATCACCCAGGGGGCTATGAACACTGAAGCTTTCTTT. Its translation: CAITQGAMNTEAFF.